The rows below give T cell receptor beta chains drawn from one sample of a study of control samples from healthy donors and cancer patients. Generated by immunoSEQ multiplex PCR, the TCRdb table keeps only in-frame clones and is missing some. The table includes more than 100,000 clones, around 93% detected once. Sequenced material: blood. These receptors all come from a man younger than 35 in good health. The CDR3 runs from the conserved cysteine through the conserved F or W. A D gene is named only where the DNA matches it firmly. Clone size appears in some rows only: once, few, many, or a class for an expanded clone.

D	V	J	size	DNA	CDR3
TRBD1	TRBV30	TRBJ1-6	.	TGTGCCTGGGGCCCGGGACAGGGGGCGTCCTCCCTCCACTTT	CAWGPGQGASSLHF
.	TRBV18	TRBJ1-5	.	TGTGCCAGCTCACCACTGCCGGGGCGGGATCAGCCCCAGCATTTT	CASSPLPGRDQPQHF
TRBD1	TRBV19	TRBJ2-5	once	TGTGCCAGTAGTCCTGGACAGGGTGGAGAGACCCAGTACTTC	CASSPGQGGETQYF
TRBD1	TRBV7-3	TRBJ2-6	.	TGTGCCAGCAGGACAGGGCCGTCTGGGGCCAACGTCCTGACTTTC	CASRTGPSGANVLTF
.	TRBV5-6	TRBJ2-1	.	TGTGCCAGCAGCTTACTGCGACGCATCAGGAATGAGCAGTTCTTC	CASSLLRRIRNEQFF
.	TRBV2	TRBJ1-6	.	TGTGCCAGCAGTGAAAGATTGGCCTATAATTCACCCCTCCACTTT	CASSERLAYNSPLHF
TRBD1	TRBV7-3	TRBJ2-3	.	TGTGCCAGCAGCCCCTCTTACAGCGGGACAGGGACCGATACGCAGTATTTT	CASSPSYSGTGTDTQYF
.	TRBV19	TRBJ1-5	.	TGTGCCAGTAGTATTGTGGGCGACGGTAGAAATCAGCCCCAGCATTTT	CASSIVGDGRNQPQHF
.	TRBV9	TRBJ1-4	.	TGTGCCAGCACGACGGGGGCGTCAACTAATGAAAAACTGTTTTTT	CASTTGASTNEKLFF
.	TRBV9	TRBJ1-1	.	TGTGCCAGCAGCGCGACAACGAACACTGAAGCTTTCTTT	CASSATTNTEAFF
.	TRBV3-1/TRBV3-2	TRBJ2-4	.	TGTGCCAGCAGCCATTTAGAGGGGGCCAAAAACATTCAGTACTTC	CASSHLEGAKNIQYF
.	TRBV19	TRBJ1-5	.	TGTGCCAGTAGTATGGGGACCGTGGGCAATCAGCCCCAGCATTTT	CASSMGTVGNQPQHF
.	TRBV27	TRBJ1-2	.	TGTGCCAGCAGTTTCGCGGCAGGACCGGGAGGCTACACCTTC	CASSFAAGPGGYTF
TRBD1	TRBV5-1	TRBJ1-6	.	TGCGCCAGCAGCTTATTCGATACAGGGGAAATCTCACCCCTCCACTTT	CASSLFDTGEISPLHF
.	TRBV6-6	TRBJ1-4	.	TGTGCCAGCAGTTACGGAATGGGTGATACTAATGAAAAACTGTTTTTT	CASSYGMGDTNEKLFF
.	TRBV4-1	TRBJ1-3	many	TGCGCCAGCAGCCAGGGTGACAACTCTGGAAACACCATATATTTT	CASSQGDNSGNTIYF
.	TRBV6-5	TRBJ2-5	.	TGTGCCAGCAGTAACGGATGGGGTTCGGGTGGTCAGTACTTC	CASSNGWGSGGQYF
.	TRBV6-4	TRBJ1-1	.	TGTGCCAGCAGTGACTCATTTACCTCCGTGAACACTGAAGCTTTCTTT	CASSDSFTSVNTEAFF
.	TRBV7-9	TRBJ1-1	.	TGTGCCAGCAGCTCACAGGGAAGCTTGACTGAAGCTTTCTTT	CASSSQGSLTEAFF
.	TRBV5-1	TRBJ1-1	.	TGCGCAAGCACAGGACAAGAGAACACTGAAGCTTTCTTT	CASTGQENTEAFF
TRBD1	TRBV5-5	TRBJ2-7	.	TGTGCCAGCAGCTTCTGGGACAGTCGCGACGAGCAGTACTTC	CASSFWDSRDEQYF
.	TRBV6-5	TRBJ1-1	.	TGTGCCGCCTTCTTGGAGGGGTTCTCTGAAGCTTTCTTT	CAAFLEGFSEAFF